A selection of T cell receptor beta chains follows, all from one sample in a study of blood T cell repertoires in COVID-19. Produced via immunoSEQ multiplex PCR; TCRdb's table is partial and in-frame only. The data hold over 45,000 clones, with about 77% observed a single time. The source material was peripheral blood. Receptors were obtained from a human donor with active or convalescent COVID-19. The donor label of this sample is uncertain. Each CDR3 is given with its conserved first and last residue. D genes are given only for firm matches. Not every row has a clone size; where given, it reads once, few, many or a size class.

D gene: TRBD2
J gene: TRBJ2-5
clone size: NA
V gene: TRBV7-2
CDR3 protein: CASSLVRGGQTQYF
CDR3 DNA: TGTGCCAGCAGCTTAGTCCGGGGGGGCCAGACCCAGTACTTC

D gene: TRBD2
J gene: TRBJ2-3
clone size: once
V gene: TRBV10-1
CDR3 protein: CASSEAGVGEDTQYF
CDR3 DNA: TGCGCCAGCAGTGAAGCGGGAGTGGGAGAGGATACGCAGTATTTT

D gene: TRBD2
J gene: TRBJ2-1
clone size: NA
V gene: TRBV7-3
CDR3 protein: CASSLGLALNEQFF
CDR3 DNA: TGTGCCAGCAGCTTAGGACTAGCCCTCAATGAGCAGTTCTTC

D gene: TRBD1
J gene: TRBJ1-2
clone size: few
V gene: TRBV27
CDR3 protein: CASSDRGQYGYTF
CDR3 DNA: TGTGCCAGCAGTGACAGGGGGCAATATGGCTACACCTTC

D gene: TRBD1
J gene: TRBJ1-5
clone size: NA
V gene: TRBV14
CDR3 protein: CASSQERILGQGNQPQHF
CDR3 DNA: TGTGCCAGCAGCCAAGAAAGGATTTTGGGACAGGGGAATCAGCCCCAGCATTTT

D gene: NA
J gene: TRBJ2-7
clone size: few
V gene: TRBV13
CDR3 protein: CASSSGRALSYEQYF
CDR3 DNA: TGTGCCAGCAGCTCAGGGCGAGCCCTATCCTACGAGCAGTACTTC

D gene: NA
J gene: TRBJ2-5
clone size: NA
V gene: TRBV11-1
CDR3 protein: CASSRRERSTGETQYF
CDR3 DNA: TGTGCCAGCAGCCGCCGCGAGAGATCTACGGGGGAGACCCAGTACTTC

D gene: NA
J gene: TRBJ2-3
clone size: NA
V gene: TRBV7-6
CDR3 protein: CASSLLSGGTDTQYF
CDR3 DNA: TGTGCCAGCAGCTTATTATCCGGGGGCACAGATACGCAGTATTTT

D gene: NA
J gene: TRBJ2-5
clone size: once
V gene: TRBV10-3
CDR3 protein: CAISAGTEETQYF
CDR3 DNA: TGTGCCATCAGCGCCGGGACTGAGGAGACCCAGTACTTC

D gene: TRBD2
J gene: TRBJ2-1
clone size: few
V gene: TRBV2
CDR3 protein: CASSGTGTSGWGGGEQFF
CDR3 DNA: TGTGCCAGCAGTGGAACCGGGACTAGCGGGTGGGGAGGGGGTGAGCAGTTCTTC

D gene: NA
J gene: TRBJ2-5
clone size: NA
V gene: TRBV5-1
CDR3 protein: CASSLIRGQETQYF
CDR3 DNA: TGCGCCAGCAGCTTGATTAGGGGACAAGAGACCCAGTACTTC

D gene: TRBD1
J gene: TRBJ1-5
clone size: NA
V gene: TRBV19
CDR3 protein: CASSIGPDGTGHQPQHF
CDR3 DNA: TGTGCCAGTAGTATAGGACCCGACGGGACAGGGCATCAGCCCCAGCATTTT

D gene: TRBD1
J gene: TRBJ2-4
clone size: NA
V gene: TRBV4-1
CDR3 protein: CASSQSGQGVNYAKNIQYF
CDR3 DNA: TGCGCCAGCAGCCAGTCGGGACAGGGGGTTAACTACGCCAAAAACATTCAGTACTTC

D gene: NA
J gene: TRBJ2-7
clone size: NA
V gene: TRBV7-8
CDR3 protein: CASSSKAGMSSYEQYF
CDR3 DNA: TGTGCCAGCAGCTCGAAGGCGGGGATGAGCTCCTACGAGCAGTACTTC

D gene: TRBD2
J gene: TRBJ2-4
clone size: NA
V gene: TRBV28
CDR3 protein: CASSAHGGGPIRANIQYF
CDR3 DNA: TGTGCCAGCAGTGCCCACGGGGGAGGGCCGATTCGAGCGAACATTCAGTACTTC

D gene: NA
J gene: TRBJ2-7
clone size: NA
V gene: TRBV18
CDR3 protein: CASSPQGGVGEQYF
CDR3 DNA: TGTGCCAGCTCACCACAGGGCGGGGTGGGCGAGCAGTACTTC

D gene: NA
J gene: TRBJ1-2
clone size: few
V gene: TRBV13
CDR3 protein: CASSLVGRANYGYTF
CDR3 DNA: TGTGCCAGCAGCTTAGTGGGCAGGGCTAACTATGGCTACACCTTC

D gene: NA
J gene: TRBJ2-7
clone size: NA
V gene: TRBV7-8
CDR3 protein: CASARRYYEQYF
CDR3 DNA: TGTGCCAGCGCTAGGCGGTACTACGAGCAGTACTTC

D gene: NA
J gene: TRBJ1-5
clone size: NA
V gene: TRBV18
CDR3 protein: CASSLTENNQPQHF
CDR3 DNA: TGTGCCAGCTCATTGACAGAGAACAATCAGCCCCAGCATTTT

D gene: NA
J gene: TRBJ1-2
clone size: NA
V gene: TRBV24-1
CDR3 protein: CATAAGDYGYTF
CDR3 DNA: TGTGCCACCGCCGCAGGGGACTATGGCTACACCTTC

D gene: NA
J gene: TRBJ2-7
clone size: NA
V gene: TRBV28
CDR3 protein: CASSLGPSYEQYF
CDR3 DNA: TGTGCCAGCAGTTTAGGGCCCAGTTACGAGCAGTACTTC

D gene: NA
J gene: TRBJ2-3
clone size: NA
V gene: TRBV2
CDR3 protein: CASRPGHGGDTQYF
CDR3 DNA: TGTGCCAGCAGGCCGGGACACGGGGGGGATACGCAGTATTTT

D gene: TRBD1
J gene: TRBJ1-5
clone size: few
V gene: TRBV25-1
CDR3 protein: CASGGQHQPQHF
CDR3 DNA: TGTGCCAGCGGGGGACAGCATCAACCCCAGCATTTT

D gene: TRBD1
J gene: TRBJ2-3
clone size: NA
V gene: TRBV12-3/TRBV12-4
CDR3 protein: CASTLDRATQYF
CDR3 DNA: TGTGCCAGCACCTTGGACAGGGCTACGCAGTATTTT

D gene: NA
J gene: TRBJ2-1
clone size: few
V gene: TRBV4-1
CDR3 protein: CASSHYDGGEQFF
CDR3 DNA: TGCGCCAGCAGCCACTACGATGGAGGTGAGCAGTTCTTC

D gene: NA
J gene: TRBJ1-1
clone size: NA
V gene: TRBV3-1/TRBV3-2
CDR3 protein: CASSPRTDRNAEAFF
CDR3 DNA: TGTGCCAGCAGCCCCAGGACAGATAGGAACGCAGAAGCTTTCTTT

D gene: NA
J gene: TRBJ1-1
clone size: few
V gene: TRBV29-1
CDR3 protein: CSAEGGEAPEAFF
CDR3 DNA: TGCAGCGCGGAAGGAGGGGAAGCTCCTGAAGCTTTCTTT

D gene: NA
J gene: TRBJ1-1
clone size: NA
V gene: TRBV2
CDR3 protein: CASSEDELRTAEAFF
CDR3 DNA: TGTGCCAGCAGTGAAGACGAGTTACGTACAGCTGAAGCTTTCTTT

D gene: NA
J gene: TRBJ1-5
clone size: NA
V gene: TRBV29-1
CDR3 protein: CSVGAPNQPQHF
CDR3 DNA: TGCAGCGTTGGGGCCCCTAATCAGCCCCAGCATTTT

D gene: NA
J gene: TRBJ1-1
clone size: NA
V gene: TRBV6-5
CDR3 protein: CASNEGGVMNTEAFF
CDR3 DNA: TGTGCCAGCAACGAAGGGGGGGTCATGAACACTGAAGCTTTCTTT

D gene: NA
J gene: TRBJ1-6
clone size: once
V gene: TRBV2
CDR3 protein: CASSGGLRSYNSPLHF
CDR3 DNA: TGTGCCAGCAGCGGGGGGTTACGCTCCTATAATTCACCCCTCCACTTT

D gene: TRBD2
J gene: TRBJ2-5
clone size: NA
V gene: TRBV5-4
CDR3 protein: CASSFSSGGRETQYF
CDR3 DNA: TGTGCCAGCAGCTTCTCTAGCGGGGGGCGAGAGACCCAGTACTTC

D gene: TRBD1
J gene: TRBJ1-1
clone size: NA
V gene: TRBV19
CDR3 protein: CASNPTGGVNTEAFF
CDR3 DNA: TGTGCCAGTAACCCTACAGGGGGCGTGAACACTGAAGCTTTCTTT

D gene: NA
J gene: TRBJ2-1
clone size: NA
V gene: TRBV5-1
CDR3 protein: CASSIQAGGGYNEQFF
CDR3 DNA: TGCGCCAGCAGCATCCAGGCCGGTGGAGGGTACAATGAGCAGTTCTTC

D gene: NA
J gene: TRBJ1-4
clone size: NA
V gene: TRBV27
CDR3 protein: CASRYNEKLFF
CDR3 DNA: TGTGCCAGCAGATATAATGAAAAACTGTTTTTT

D gene: NA
J gene: TRBJ1-5
clone size: NA
V gene: TRBV21-1
CDR3 protein: CASRNGGTADQPQHF
CDR3 DNA: TGTGCCAGCAGAAATGGGGGGACCGCTGATCAGCCCCAGCATTTT

D gene: TRBD2
J gene: TRBJ2-1
clone size: NA
V gene: TRBV28
CDR3 protein: CASSGTSGSFGEQFF
CDR3 DNA: TGTGCCAGCAGTGGGACTAGCGGGAGTTTCGGTGAGCAGTTCTTC

D gene: NA
J gene: TRBJ1-1
clone size: NA
V gene: TRBV4-2
CDR3 protein: CASSLTGAEAFF
CDR3 DNA: TGTGCCAGCAGTTTGACGGGGGCTGAAGCTTTCTTT

D gene: NA
J gene: TRBJ2-7
clone size: NA
V gene: TRBV11-3
CDR3 protein: CASSSSSPSGEQYF
CDR3 DNA: TGTGCCAGCAGCTCCTCCTCGCCCTCGGGGGAGCAGTACTTC

D gene: NA
J gene: TRBJ2-7
clone size: NA
V gene: TRBV7-8
CDR3 protein: CASSPSYSFALEQYF
CDR3 DNA: TGTGCCAGCAGCCCTTCGTACAGCTTTGCTCTCGAGCAGTACTTC

D gene: NA
J gene: TRBJ2-3
clone size: NA
V gene: TRBV29-1
CDR3 protein: CSFSVGTDTQYF
CDR3 DNA: TGCAGCTTCTCAGTGGGCACAGATACGCAGTATTTT

D gene: NA
J gene: TRBJ1-1
clone size: NA
V gene: TRBV11-3
CDR3 protein: CASSLAGGMNTEAFF
CDR3 DNA: TGTGCCAGCAGCTTGGCCGGGGGGATGAACACTGAAGCTTTCTTT

D gene: TRBD1
J gene: TRBJ2-1
clone size: NA
V gene: TRBV6-6
CDR3 protein: CASSNRDRGPNEQFF
CDR3 DNA: TGTGCCAGCAGTAACCGGGACAGGGGGCCCAATGAGCAGTTCTTC